Shown below are 24 T cell receptor beta chains from a single sample sequenced in a study of cytomegalovirus exposure and HLA in healthy donors (dated by TCRdb to about 2017). The library relied on the immunoSEQ multiplex PCR assay. A mixture of 60 forward primers for TCR Vbeta segments and 13 reverse primers for TCR Jbeta segments was used in the multiplex PCR. Here the immuneACCESS table is served through TCRdb, limited to in-frame sequences with V and J called. Missing clones are a known gap in these copies; in checked studies unresolved V genes cover under half, and the rest lacks a known reason. A total of some 190,000 clones appear in this sample, about 89% of them only once. The ten top clones hold 1.3% of the sample. Input material: PBMCs. These receptors were collected from a man aged 30 to 39 in good health and CMV-seronegative.

The rearrangement joins TRBV19 to TRBJ2-5; 7 bases match TRBD1. Germline V gene data show CDR1 as LNHDA and CDR2 as SQIVND (reference sequence). The junction had 7 bases not matched to a gene; V was cut back by 4 bases and J by 5 bases. The CDR3 loop spans 14 amino acids. CDR3 bases: TGTGCCAGTAGTACCATTCAGGGGGATGAGACCCAGTACTTC. Protein sequence: CASSTIQGDETQYF.

The V and J genes are TRBV5-4 and TRBJ2-6, with D maybe TRBD2 (5 bases). The CDR3 loop spans 17 amino acids. V lost 5 bases and J 4 bases, leaving 19 bases between the germline ends. Germline values: CDR1 SGHNT, CDR2 YYREEE (reference sequence). In nucleotides, the CDR3 is TGTGCCAGCAGTCAAGGACTTTCCCACTCCGGGGCCAACGTCCTGACTTTC. Its translation is CASSQGLSHSGANVLTF.

The V and J genes are TRBV5-1 and TRBJ2-3; TRBD2 matches 11 bases. After removal of 6 bases from V and 3 bases from J, the junction contained 3 bases not matched to a gene. Germline V gene lookup returns CDR1 SGHRS and CDR2 YFSETQ. The CDR3 length is 14 residues. The CDR3: CASIRTSGTDTQYF. The CDR3 DNA is TGCGCCAGCATTCGGACTAGCGGGACAGATACGCAGTATTTT.

The V call is TRBV7-6, the J call TRBJ1-4; D is perhaps TRBD1 (5 bases). V lost 11 bases to trimming and J lost 6 bases, with 22 bases between them. The CDR3 loop spans 15 amino acids. The germline V gene encodes CDR1 SGHVS and CDR2 FNYEAQ. CDR3 amino acids: CADAIRARTYEKLFF. Here the CDR3 DNA reads TGTGCCGACGCTATTAGGGCACGGACATATGAAAAACTGTTTTTT.

This clone was detected only once. Here the CDR3 DNA reads TGCGCCAGCAGCCAAGCCGAACTTGGGACTAGCGGGGGGCTTTCGTCGAACTACGAGCAGTACTTC. Protein product: CASSQAELGTSGGLSSNYEQYF. V usage is TRBV4-3 and J usage is TRBJ2-7, with 15 bases lining up with TRBD2. The germline V gene encodes CDR1 LGHNA and CDR2 YSLEER. The CDR3 loop spans 22 amino acids. J was trimmed by 3 bases and V by 1 base; bases with no gene match: 19.

The chain joins TRBV18 to TRBJ1-1, with 7 bases that match TRBD1. The CDR3 covers 14 residues. The germline gives CDR1 KGHSH, CDR2 LQKENI. V was pared by 3 bases and J by 0 bases, with 1 base of the junction left unmatched. The CDR3 here is CASSPGQMNTEAFF. DNA for the CDR3: TGTGCCAGCTCACCGGGACAGATGAACACTGAAGCTTTCTTT.

This chain links TRBV7-9 with TRBJ2-5; 8 nucleotides match TRBD1. The DNA matches TRBJ2-7 better at its end, which makes the J call doubtful. The CDR3 is made up of 15 amino acids. Germline CDR1 SEHNR, CDR2 FQNEAQ (reference sequence). CDR3 in DNA: TGTGCCAGCAGACACTCGGACAGGGCGGGCGACGAGCAGTACTTC. The encoded protein is CASRHSDRAGDEQYF.

V is TRBV5-1 and J is TRBJ2-3; 7 nucleotides match TRBD1. Losses at the gene ends were 0 bases for V and 5 bases for J; bases not matched to a gene: 6. The CDR3 contains 15 residues. Germline V gives CDR1 SGHRS, CDR2 YFSETQ. CDR3 region: CASSLDDRVGDTQYF. CDR3 in DNA: TGCGCCAGCAGCTTGGATGACAGGGTGGGAGATACGCAGTATTTT.

J is TRBJ1-1 and V is TRBV5-4, with D perhaps matching TRBD1 (6 bases). V lost 3 bases, J lost 1 base, and 16 bases lay in between. Looked up from germline, CDR1 is SGHNT and CDR2 is YYREEE (reference sequence). The CDR3 runs to 16 residues. The CDR3 DNA reads TGTGCCAGCAGCTCTGGGGATGTGGACAGGAACACTGAAGCTTTCTTT. Residues: CASSSGDVDRNTEAFF. The entire variable domain, with the rest obtained from reference TRBV5-4 and TRBJ1-1, is as follows: ETGVTQSPTHLIKTRGQQVTLRCSSQSGHNTVSWYQQALGQGPQFIFQYYREEENGRGNFPPRFSGLQFPNYSSELNVNALELDDSALYLCASSSGDVDRNTEAFFGQGTRLTVV.

This sequence joins TRBV18 and TRBJ1-4; 7 nucleotides align to TRBD1. Trimming at V came to 3 bases and at J to 2 bases, leaving 6 bases not matched to a gene. The germline V gene has CDR1 KGHSH and CDR2 LQKENI. The CDR3 is made up of 16 amino acids. The CDR3 protein is CASSPTGIVTNEKLFF. In nucleotides, the CDR3 is TGTGCCAGCTCACCGACAGGGATCGTGACTAATGAAAAACTGTTTTTT.

Here the CDR3 reads CASRGQGGDTQYF. Here the CDR3 DNA reads TGTGCCAGCAGAGGACAGGGGGGAGATACGCAGTATTTT. The rearrangement links TRBV6-5 to TRBJ2-3; TRBD1 matches 10 bases. Per the germline V gene, CDR1 is MNHEY and CDR2 is SVGAGI. V shed 6 bases and J 5 bases; nucleotides not matched to a gene: 2. The CDR3 is made up of 13 amino acids.

This chain joins TRBV11-2 and TRBJ2-1; a weak D match, TRBD1 (7 bases). This CDR3 contains 15 residues. Trimming took 7 bases from V and 4 from J, leaving 17 bases between them. Per the germline V gene, CDR1 is SGHAT and CDR2 is FQNNGV. The CDR3 coding sequence is TGTGCCAGCAACAAGGGGGCGGGGAGGTACAATGAGCAGTTCTTC. Translated, it gives CASNKGAGRYNEQFF.

V and J are TRBV28 and TRBJ2-7; D gene uncertain. CDR3 length: 14 residues. With 6 bases removed from V and 2 bases from J, the gap between germline ends came to 14 bases. CDR1 is MDHEN, CDR2 SYDVKM, per germline. The CDR3 region has the DNA TGTGCCAGCAGCATCAGAGACATAGCCTACGAGCAGTACTTC. Translating it yields CASSIRDIAYEQYF. Full variable domain (missing parts from reference TRBV28 and TRBJ2-7): DVKVTQSSRYLVKRTGEKVFLECVQDMDHENMFWYRQDPGLGLRLIYFSYDVKMKEKGDIPEGYSVSREKKERFSLILESASTNQTSMYLCASSIRDIAYEQYFGPGTRLTVT.

J is TRBJ2-5 and V is TRBV2; TRBD1 aligns across 10 bases. The CDR3 runs 14 residues. Germline V gene data show CDR1 as SNHLY and CDR2 as FYNNEI. With 6 bases clipped from V and 3 bases from J, the junction kept 4 bases outside the gene matches. CDR3 nucleotide sequence: TGTGCCAGCAGAGACAGGGGGCGTAAAGAGACCCAGTACTTC. Translation gives CASRDRGRKETQYF.

The V and J genes are TRBV5-1 and TRBJ2-7; possibly TRBD2 for D (5 bases). The CDR3 is 14 amino acids. V lost 6 bases, J lost 3 bases, and 16 bases lay in between. Germline V gene data show CDR1 as SGHRS and CDR2 as YFSETQ. The CDR3 sequence: CASTQPGVGYEQYF. The CDR3 DNA sequence: TGCGCCAGCACCCAGCCCGGGGTGGGCTACGAGCAGTACTTC.

This clone was seen a single time. The chain has TRBV6-1 and TRBJ2-2; 8 bases line up with TRBD1. The J segment lost 5 bases and the V segment lost 4 bases, leaving 3 bases of the junction unmatched. In germline, CDR1 is MNHNS, CDR2 SASEGT. This CDR3 comprises 14 residues. CDR3 sequence: CASSGQGFTGELFF. In DNA, the CDR3 is TGTGCCAGCAGTGGACAGGGGTTTACCGGGGAGCTGTTTTTT.

V is TRBV4-3 and J is TRBJ1-2; the D gene is possibly TRBD1 (5 bases). V dropped 0 bases and J dropped 8 bases, with 16 bases sitting between them. CDR3 size: 15 residues. Germline-derived CDR1 and CDR2 are LGHNA and YSLEER. CDR3 bases: TGCGCCAGCAGCCAAGATATGACAGCCGTGTACGGCTACACCTTC. It yields the protein CASSQDMTAVYGYTF.

The chain recombines TRBV6-1 with TRBJ1-5; no clear D. The length of the CDR3 is 14 residues. The germline CDR1 and CDR2 sequences are MNHNS and SASEGT. The V gene lost 0 bases and the J gene lost 5 bases, with 8 bases spanning the gap. The CDR3 sequence is CASSEARRDQPQHF. The CDR3 nucleotides read TGTGCCAGCAGTGAAGCGCGGCGGGATCAGCCCCAGCATTTT.

The V and J genes are TRBV2 and TRBJ2-5; TRBD1 agrees at 8 bases. CDR1 is SNHLY and CDR2 is FYNNEI in the germline V gene. J was trimmed by 1 base and V by 6 bases; bases with no gene match: 4. The CDR3 has 14 amino acids. Here the CDR3 DNA reads TGTGCCAGCAGCGCGGGACAGGTCCAAGAGACCCAGTACTTC. Translation gives CASSAGQVQETQYF.

The chain combines TRBV27 with TRBJ2-5, with unresolved D. CDR3 length equals 13 residues. Trimming removed 2 bases from V and 7 bases from J, with 11 bases in between. Germline values: CDR1 MNHEY, CDR2 SMNVEV (reference sequence). CDR3 loop: CASSLTEVGTQYF. CDR3 in DNA: TGTGCCAGCAGTTTAACTGAGGTGGGGACCCAGTACTTC.

The genes are TRBV6-1 and TRBJ2-3; possible D gene TRBD2, 5 bases. V was cut by 8 bases and J by 0 bases, with 9 bases left in between. The length of the CDR3 is 13 residues. CDR1 and CDR2 from the germline V gene are MNHNS and SASEGT. The CDR3 DNA reads as TGTGCCAGCTGGACGGGGAGCACAGATACGCAGTATTTT. Amino acid sequence: CASWTGSTDTQYF.

CDR3 loop: CASSQEVGGGYEQYF. The DNA of the CDR3 is TGTGCCAGCAGCCAAGAGGTAGGGGGCGGCTACGAGCAGTACTTC. V gene TRBV4-2 combines with J gene TRBJ2-7, with 7 bases that match TRBD1. Per the germline V gene, CDR1 is LGHNA and CDR2 is YNFKEQ. The CDR3 consists of 15 residues. Unmatched junction bases numbered 5, after V lost 0 bases and J lost 3 bases.

The V call is TRBV6-5, the J call TRBJ1-6; TRBD1 agrees at 8 bases. The length of the CDR3 is 16 residues. Trimming took 1 base from V and 3 from J; bases not matched to a gene: 2. The germline V gene has CDR1 MNHEY and CDR2 SVGAGI. The CDR3 DNA reads TGTGCCAGCAGTTACTACAGGGGGAACTATAATTCACCCCTCCACTTT. This gives the protein CASSYYRGNYNSPLHF.

This clone has more than one count but fewer than ten. The rearrangement uses TRBV29-1 and TRBJ2-3; a possible D gene is TRBD2 (6 bases). CDR1 SQVTM and CDR2 ANQGSEA come from the germline V gene. This CDR3 is 12 amino acids long. V was cut by 4 bases and J by 4 bases, with 9 bases left in between. The CDR3 bases are TGCAGCGTTGTTAGCGGCCCAGATACGCAGTATTTT. It specifies CSVVSGPDTQYF.